This T cell receptor beta chain was retrieved from a study of blood T cells in healthy people across ages. This CDR3 is 14 amino acids long. From germline, CDR1 is LNHNV and CDR2 YYDKDF (reference sequence). Trimming took 5 bases from V and 0 from J; bases not matched to a gene: 3. Sample-barcoded 5' priming and a J-beta primer mix drove a second PCR of 7 to 11 cycles. TCRdb redid the calling of the 5' RACE reads with MiXCR, one entry per CDR3 protein. The table lists about 1.8 million distinct CDR3 sequences, roughly 52% of them singletons, with over 2% in the top ten. The TCR originated in a woman in her 40s in good health. The material sequenced was blood. This rearrangement joins TRBV15 to TRBJ2-7; TRBD2 matches 8 bases. CDR3 amino acids: CATSPGGSSYEQYF. For the CDR3, the DNA is TGTGCCACCAGCCCGGGGGGGAGCTCCTACGAGCAGTACTTC.